These 5 T cell receptor beta chains share one sample of origin, sequenced in a study of PD-L1 blockade in urothelial cancer (dated by TCRdb to 2016 to 2017). The library came from the immunoSEQ multiplex PCR assay. The immuneACCESS repertoire file appears here via TCRdb, limited to in-frame rearrangements. These files lack a portion of the clones; in checked studies, under half of the deficit traces to unresolved V genes, and the cause of the others is not known. In this sample the table shows some 63,000 clones, approximately 80% of which occur a single time. More than 5.5% of the sample comes from the top ten. Read against the paper, the sample's time point label means: pretreatment peripheral blood. The specimen was PBMCs, collected around atezolizumab (anti-PD-L1) treatment. These receptors originate from a man aged 65 to 79 with urothelial cancer.

This clone came up once. The rearrangement joins TRBV16 to TRBJ1-5; D gene ambiguous. Trimming took 1 base from V and 2 from J, leaving 12 bases between them. The CDR3 runs to 16 residues. The germline CDR1 and CDR2 sequences are KGHSY and FQNENV. The CDR3 is CASSQFSGPGNQPQHF. CDR3 bases: TGTGCCAGCAGCCAATTCTCTGGGCCGGGCAATCAGCCCCAGCATTTT.

V gene TRBV5-6 combines with J gene TRBJ2-7, with D possibly matching TRBD1 (7 bases). CDR1 SGHDT and CDR2 YYEEEE come from the germline V gene. The V end was cut by 4 bases, the J end by 3 bases, with 17 bases between. This CDR3 has 15 residues. The CDR3 sequence is CASSMTGRNLYEQYF. CDR3 nucleotide sequence: TGTGCCAGCAGCATGACAGGGAGGAATCTCTACGAGCAGTACTTC. The variable domain in full, with the rest retrieved from reference TRBV5-6 and TRBJ2-7, is DAGVTQSPTHLIKTRGQQVTLRCSPKSGHDTVSWYQQALGQGPQFIFQYYEEEERQRGNFPDRFSGHQFPNYSSELNVNALLLGDSALYLCASSMTGRNLYEQYFGPGTRLTVT.

J is TRBJ1-2 and V is TRBV7-2, with TRBD1 matching over 8 bases. Germline-derived CDR1 and CDR2 are SGHTA and FQGNSA. Unmatched junction bases numbered 13, after V lost 5 bases and J lost 8 bases. The CDR3 totals 15 residues. The CDR3 reads CASSPIGQGMGGYTF. CDR3 sequence (DNA): TGTGCCAGCAGCCCCATCGGACAGGGTATGGGCGGCTACACCTTC.

The gene calls are TRBV6-1 and TRBJ2-1, with 11 bases lining up with TRBD2. Germline assignment: CDR1 MNHNS and CDR2 SASEGT. The CDR3 totals 16 residues. Unmatched junction bases numbered 3, after V lost 4 bases and J lost 1 base. The CDR3 loop is CASSVAGGVSYNEQFF. CDR3 in DNA: TGTGCCAGCAGTGTAGCGGGAGGGGTGTCCTACAATGAGCAGTTCTTC.

This chain joins TRBV19 and TRBJ1-1; tentatively, D is TRBD1 (5 bases). Germline V CDR1 and CDR2: LNHDA, SQIVND (reference sequence). Trimming removed 5 bases from V and 2 bases from J, with 9 bases in between. This CDR3 region has 13 residues. In DNA, the CDR3 is TGTGCCAGTAGTGAGGGACTTAACACTGAAGCTTTCTTT. This encodes CASSEGLNTEAFF.